The rows below give T cell receptor beta chains drawn from one sample of a study of blood T cells in healthy people across ages. From the 5' RACE reads, TCRdb called clonotypes with MiXCR, one entry per CDR3 protein. The sample includes 800,000 to 950,000 distinct CDR3 sequences, roughly 29% seen only once; the top ten take more than 8.5%. Another study also made use of these data, one on T cells of mothers and their children.

The sample comprised blood. The receptors stem from a woman aged 40-49 years in good health. Each CDR3 is given with its conserved first and last residue. Fields, in order: clone size, V gene, D gene, J gene, CDR3 DNA, CDR3 protein. D genes are given only for firm matches. Rows give clone size only sometimes, using once, few, many, or a class for an expanded clone.

>once|TRBV20-1|TRBD1|TRBJ1-2
TGCAGTGTCAAAGGACAGGGGGTAATTGGTCATGGCTACACCTTC
CSVKGQGVIGHGYTF
>many|TRBV25-1|.|TRBJ1-2
TGTGCCAGCAGTGAATCTGGACACGGCTACACCTTC
CASSESGHGYTF
>once|TRBV12-3/TRBV12-4|.|TRBJ2-5
TGTGCCAGCAGTTTACGGAACTTTGGAGAGACCCAGTACTTC
CASSLRNFGETQYF
>.|TRBV4-3|.|TRBJ1-1
TGCGCCAGCAGCCAAGGCAGGGTGGGGGGAACTGAAGCTTTCTTT
CASSQGRVGGTEAFF
>many|TRBV6-1|.|TRBJ2-1
TGTGCCAGCAGTGAAGGGGGCAATGAGCAGTTCTTC
CASSEGGNEQFF
>.|TRBV11-2|.|TRBJ1-1
TGTGCCAGCAGCTTATTCGGGGTCTTTGGGACTGAAGCTTTCTTT
CASSLFGVFGTEAFF
>few|TRBV20-1|.|TRBJ2-4
TGCAGTGCTAGAGTAAGAGACGGACAGCGAGGGTCGGCAACAAACATTCAGTACTTC
CSARVRDGQRGSATNIQYF
>few|TRBV15|.|TRBJ1-1
TGTGCCACCAGCAGCTCCCAGGGGAGTACTGAAGCTTTCTTT
CATSSSQGSTEAFF
>many|TRBV4-1|.|TRBJ2-4
TGCGCCAGCAGCCAAATGGACAGTCGGCAGCACAAAAACATTCAGTACTTC
CASSQMDSRQHKNIQYF
>few|TRBV7-8|.|TRBJ1-2
TGTGCCAGCAGCATTACCGAATCCCTCTATGGCTACACCTTC
CASSITESLYGYTF
>many|TRBV29-1|.|TRBJ1-5
TGCAGCGTTGTGGAAGGCAATCAGCCCCAGCATTTT
CSVVEGNQPQHF
>many|TRBV7-9|.|TRBJ2-5
TGTGCCAGCAGCCGACTAGTCAGCCTTTTAGAGACCCAGTACTTC
CASSRLVSLLETQYF
>.|TRBV29-1|.|TRBJ1-2
TGCAGCGTTGGCCAGGGGCAGGGCTATGGCTACACCTTC
CSVGQGQGYGYTF
>many|TRBV9|.|TRBJ2-3
TGTGCCAGCAGCTTGAGTTTTTGGGGGAGCACAGATACGCAGTATTTT
CASSLSFWGSTDTQYF
>many|TRBV6-1|.|TRBJ2-1
TGTGCCAGCAGTGGCCTTTCGGGGTCAGTTGAGCAGTTCTTC
CASSGLSGSVEQFF
>few|TRBV28|TRBD1|TRBJ1-2
TGTGCCAGCAGTGTCCCGGGACAGGGGGCGAGGGGCTACACCTTC
CASSVPGQGARGYTF
>.|TRBV3-1|.|TRBJ2-3
TGTGCCAGCAGCCAAGATGGTCTACGCACAGATACGCAGTATTTT
CASSQDGLRTDTQYF
>few|TRBV9|TRBD1|TRBJ1-1
TGTGCCAGCAGCGTAGGACAGGGAGTACGGACTGAAGCTTTCTTT
CASSVGQGVRTEAFF
>many|TRBV29-1|.|TRBJ1-2
TGCAGCGTTGAAGATAGGCGGGAAAGACGGTATGGCTACACCTTC
CSVEDRRERRYGYTF
>.|TRBV27|TRBD1|TRBJ2-1
TGTGCCAGCAGTTTATCTCGCTTGGCGACAGGGGTTATAGGTGATGAGCAGTTCTTC
CASSLSRLATGVIGDEQFF
>.|TRBV6-1|TRBD1|TRBJ2-7
TGTGCCAGCAGTGCGGACAGGGCTTCCTACGAGCAGTACTTC
CASSADRASYEQYF
>many|TRBV27|.|TRBJ1-6
TGTGCCAGCAGTTTATTAGTGGGGGGTGACCCAGGGCCCCTCCACTTT
CASSLLVGGDPGPLHF
>.|TRBV18|.|TRBJ2-7
TGTGCCAGCTCACCCCGGGGAATCGACGAGCAGTACTTC
CASSPRGIDEQYF
>.|TRBV20-1|TRBD2|TRBJ2-7
TGCAGTGCTAGTGCTAGCGGGGCCTACGAGCAGTACTTC
CSASASGAYEQYF
>many|TRBV7-9|TRBD1|TRBJ1-2
TGTGCCAGCAGCTTGGACAGGGATGGCTACACCTTC
CASSLDRDGYTF
>many|TRBV10-2|.|TRBJ1-1
TGCGCCAGCAGTGACTCGAAGACTGAAGCTTTCTTT
CASSDSKTEAFF
>.|TRBV20-1|TRBD1|TRBJ2-2
TGCAGTGCGATCTACAGGGGGAACACCGGGGAGCTGTTTTTT
CSAIYRGNTGELFF
>many|TRBV4-3|TRBD1|TRBJ2-7
TGCGCCAGCAGCCAAGATAGGGACAGGGGTAGCTCCGAGCAGTACTTC
CASSQDRDRGSSEQYF
>few|TRBV7-9|.|TRBJ1-4
TGTGCCAGCAGCTTACGAATACAGGGACCGAGGGAAAAACTGTTTTTT
CASSLRIQGPREKLFF
>.|TRBV10-3|.|TRBJ2-5
TGTGCCATCAAGAAGTTAGCGGACCAAGAGACCCAGTACTTC
CAIKKLADQETQYF
>many|TRBV11-2|TRBD2|TRBJ2-7
TGTGCCAGCCACCCCATTAGCGGGATAACCTACGAGCAGTACTTC
CASHPISGITYEQYF
>.|TRBV20-1|.|TRBJ1-1
TGCAGTGCCAGAGGGGCAGGCCCGAAGACTGAAGCTTTCTTT
CSARGAGPKTEAFF
>.|TRBV7-2|.|TRBJ2-7
TGTGCCAGCAGCTTTGGTGGGAGCGGCTACGAGCAGTGCTTC
CASSFGGSGYEQCF
>few|TRBV20-1|TRBD1|TRBJ2-5
TGCAGTGCTAGAGATCTGACAGGGGGATCAGAGACCCAGTACTTC
CSARDLTGGSETQYF
>few|TRBV6-4|.|TRBJ2-1
TGTGCCAGCAGTGAACGAGCCGGGTTTCCCGGCTCCTACAATGAGCAGTTCTTC
CASSERAGFPGSYNEQFF
>.|TRBV20-1|.|TRBJ1-1
TGCAGTGCCTCCTCGGGAGCAGGGGCGGCGAGCACTGAAGCTTTCTTT
CSASSGAGAASTEAFF
>.|TRBV6-5|TRBD1|TRBJ2-3
TGTGCCAGCAGTTACTCCGTGACAGGGGCATACACAGATACGCAGTATTTT
CASSYSVTGAYTDTQYF
>.|TRBV24-1|TRBD1|TRBJ2-2
TGTGCCACCAGTGAACTACAGGGGACCGGGGAGCTGTTTTTT
CATSELQGTGELFF
>.|TRBV12-3/TRBV12-4|.|TRBJ2-6
TGTGCCAGCACCTACTCACTGGCTACCTCTGGGGCCAACGTCCTGACTTTC
CASTYSLATSGANVLTF
>few|TRBV2|.|TRBJ2-7
TGTGCCAGTACGAAGGGGGGACAGACAATCTACGAGCAGTACTTC
CASTKGGQTIYEQYF
>many|TRBV4-3|.|TRBJ1-2
TGCGCCAGCAGCCAAGAGACGCCCTCGAGCAGCGGCGGCGGCTACACCTTC
CASSQETPSSSGGGYTF
>.|TRBV25-1|TRBD1|TRBJ2-7
TGTGCCAGCAGTGATATTTCGGGACAGGGAGCCTACGAGCAGTACTTC
CASSDISGQGAYEQYF